This T cell receptor (beta chain) comes out of a study of beta chain features in type 1 diabetes (dated 2018 in TCRdb). About the investigation overall: Mean age, gender distribution, total cell number and subset yield did not differ between patients and healthy donors. Naive and central memory subsets were obtained from all 30 or so donors, but regulatory and stem cell-like memory subsets were isolated from only 8 patients and roughly eight healthy donors. A total of about 100 million sorted cells were examined across all samples, and RNA yield correlated strongly with the number of cells per subset. In the study, recently diagnosed type 1 diabetes patients and matched healthy donors were compared on the TCRB repertoires of their sorted circulating CD4+ T cell subsets.

This clone was counted between two and nine times. No antigen is known for it. Per-nucleotide qualities are absent, and no much larger clonotype sits a single base away. This same CDR3 is encoded by further DNA sequences in the sample. From each donor, a single peripheral blood sample of around 0.12 L on average was drawn into heparinised tubes. Using a panel that included CD45RO, CCR7, CD25, CD127, CD95 and CD27, naive, central memory, regulatory and stem cell-like memory CD4+ T cells were sorted on a BD FACSAria II. A purity above 95% was achieved for all sorted populations. Right away, PBMCs were isolated by Lymphoprep density gradient centrifugation and were stained directly, with no culture step. To minimize batch effects, samples were stained and sorted in pairs, one healthy donor with one patient per experiment. V gives up 4 bases and J gives up 2 bases, and the segment between their germline ends measures 5 bases. Taken from cysteine to phenylalanine, the CDR3 has 12 residues. Just the 36-base CDR3 DNA is kept, in frame starting at base 1. From the germline V gene, CDR1 is MDHEN and CDR2 is SYDVKM.

Overall study results and their limits: Fewer insertions and more nucleotide deletions at VDJ recombination sites were observed in patients with type 1 diabetes, implying thymic rearrangement abnormalities. Because cDNA rather than genomic DNA was sequenced, highly expressing activated cells could have been over-represented, although no difference in activation and CD3 levels was found between groups. Type 1 diabetes patients showed a moderate but significant shortening of TCRB CDR3 length in all four CD4+ subsets. Naive, central memory and regulatory TCRB repertoires appeared to be more similar among patients than among healthy donors. Shorter templates might be favored by PCR, yet because patient and control samples were amplified and corrected together, any such skew would affect both groups equally. Only small numbers of individuals were included in the HLA sub-analyses, which left unresolved whether HLA type had any influence on TCRB rearrangement.

The entire isolated RNA was reverse transcribed using the High Capacity cDNA Reverse Transcription Kit, and thus expressed TCRB transcripts were sequenced. Naive, central memory and regulatory T cell samples underwent deep immunoSEQ sequencing, averaging about 3.57 million total reads per sample. After sorted cells were lysed in RLT buffer, RNA was extracted with DNase-treated RNeasy Micro or Mini kits, with the choice depending on cell number. Each cell subset was processed separately to prevent cross-contamination, with patient and healthy donor samples processed together. TCRB sequences were amplified from cDNA with the immunoSEQ multiplex PCR, producing 87-bp fragments spanning the CDR3 region. Amplicons were sequenced on the Illumina HiSeq platform. The study's own analysis went as follows. Synthetic template baselines were used to correct PCR bias computationally, reads within Hamming distance 2 were collapsed, and singletons that could not be merged were discarded. Reads were aligned against IMGT to assign V, D and J genes, CDR3 length and insertions or deletions at six rearrangement sites. Clonotype counts were normalized to sorted cell number within each subset before computing true diversity and Gini coefficients with the tcR R package. Repertoire sharing was quantified using the overlap coefficient calculated on TCRB nucleotide sequences. Out-of-frame TCRB sequences from naive cells were analyzed as a proxy for the pre-selection repertoire. TCRdb took this table from immuneACCESS and kept in-frame rearrangements with V and J called. Such tables lack part of the clones; where checked against another copy, unresolved V genes explain under half of the gap, and the rest is unexplained. V and J calls and clone size follow that table, whereas D and trimming were derived from the DNA. The sample yields a few hundred thousand clones; 24% were counted once. Together, the top ten hold about 0.012% of the sample.

This sequence was found in a woman under 40 with type 1 diabetes. This sequence uses TRBV28 and TRBJ2-5, with the D gene uncertain. Input material: naive CD4+ T cells from blood. The sample's cell subset or site label is to be understood as: true naive CD4+ T cells. The CDR3 corresponds to CASSSVQETQYF. The DNA sequence is TGTGCCAGCAGTTCCGTACAAGAGACCCAGTACTTC.